The 18 T cell receptor beta chains presented below share a single source sample, sequenced in a study of T cells in Graves' hyperthyroidism and ophthalmopathy. Amplification of TCR beta CDR3 regions was performed using RNA transcripts as template. Primed by the HTBI set, a first-round RT-PCR was run on the TCR CDR3. TCRdb re-analysed the multiplex PCR reads in MiXCR, keeping a single row per CDR3 protein. The sample carries over 550,000 distinct CDR3 sequences, about a sixth recorded once. Material: blood. These receptors were obtained from a young woman with Graves' hyperthyroidism.

This clonotype was seen a handful of times. The chain couples TRBV3-1 to TRBJ2-7; D gene unclear. Germline V gene data show CDR1 as LGHDT and CDR2 as YNNKEL (reference sequence). CDR3 size: 15 residues. Trimming removed 2 bases at V and 2 bases at J, with 13 bases between. CDR3 nucleotide sequence: TGTGCCAGCAGCCAACAGAACCTAATCGCCTACGAGCAGTACTTC. It encodes CASSQQNLIAYEQYF.

This clonotype was detected many times. The chain couples TRBV7-2 to TRBJ2-3; D is ambiguous. V gave up 1 base and J gave up 6 bases, with 20 bases separating them. The germline V gene has CDR1 SGHTA and CDR2 FQGNSA. The CDR3 totals 17 residues. The CDR3 sequence: CASSLGWGSPERDTQYF. For the CDR3, the DNA is TGTGCCAGCAGCTTAGGGTGGGGATCCCCCGAAAGGGATACGCAGTATTTT.

As concerns this clonotype: This sequence may be a read error, since a much larger clone differs from it by one base. The chain recombines TRBV3-1 with TRBJ2-2, with 10 nucleotides matching TRBD2. V trimming: 3 bases; J trimming: 4 bases; junction bases outside the gene matches: 5. The CDR3 contains 16 residues. Looked up from germline, CDR1 is LGHDT and CDR2 is YNNKEL (reference sequence). The CDR3 here is CASSHTLAGGTGELFF. Here the CDR3 DNA reads TGTGCCAGCAGCCACACATTAGCGGGAGGCACCGGGGAGCTGTTTTTT.

This clonotype was seen a few times. This chain connects TRBV6-5 to TRBJ2-7, with 11 positions matching TRBD2. The V and J ends lost 2 bases and 4 bases, in that order; junction bases with no gene match: 7. There are 16 residues in the CDR3. Looked up from germline, CDR1 is MNHEY and CDR2 is SVGAGI. The CDR3 spells CASSYQNSGGAYEQYF. The CDR3 DNA reads as TGTGCCAGCAGTTACCAAAATAGCGGGGGGGCGTACGAGCAGTACTTC.

This clonotype has a count of ten or more. This chain joins TRBV20-1 and TRBJ2-3, with D unclear. V was cut by 0 bases and J by 2 bases, with 15 bases left in between. CDR3 size: 16 residues. Per the germline V gene, CDR1 is DFQATT and CDR2 is SNEGSKA (reference sequence). In DNA, the CDR3 is TGCAGTGCTAGAGATTCGTACCGGCGGATCACAGATACGCAGTATTTT. As protein: CSARDSYRRITDTQYF.

This clonotype appeared many times. The chain joins TRBV28 to TRBJ2-1, with D uncertain. The CDR3 has 15 residues. The V end lost 3 bases, the J end lost 9 bases, and 18 bases lay between the germline ends. In germline, CDR1 is MDHEN, CDR2 SYDVKM. CDR3 coding DNA: TGTGCCAGCAGTTTGATTTCCAGCGTCGACCGTGAGCAGTTCTTC. Translation: CASSLISSVDREQFF.

The table lists this clonotype with many counts. The genes are TRBV6-6 and TRBJ2-7; D not resolved. Trimming took 0 bases from V and 5 from J, leaving 17 bases between them. This CDR3 region has 16 residues. Germline values: CDR1 MNHNY, CDR2 SVGAGI (reference sequence). CDR3 bases: TGTGCCAGCAGTTACTCGAGGCTAGTTGTCCGGAACGAGCAGTACTTC. Its protein is CASSYSRLVVRNEQYF.

This clonotype showed up many times. The V gene is TRBV10-3, the J gene TRBJ2-3; 9 bases line up with TRBD1. The CDR3 covers 17 residues. CDR1 is ENHRY, CDR2 SYGVKD, per germline. After removal of 2 bases from V and 4 bases from J, the junction contained 10 bases not matched to a gene. The CDR3 is CAISERPPGQGADTQYF. CDR3 in DNA: TGTGCCATCAGTGAGCGCCCACCGGGACAGGGAGCAGATACGCAGTATTTT.

This chain uses TRBV28 with TRBJ2-3, with 8 positions matching TRBD2. V was clipped by 6 bases and J by 5 bases; unmatched bases: 4. CDR1 is MDHEN, CDR2 SYDVKM, per germline. This CDR3 contains 13 residues. CDR3 amino acids: CASRAGEQDTQYF. DNA for the CDR3: TGTGCCAGCAGAGCGGGGGAACAAGATACGCAGTATTTT. Filled out from reference TRBV28 and TRBJ2-3, the complete variable domain reads DVKVTQSSRYLVKRTGEKVFLECVQDMDHENMFWYRQDPGLGLRLIYFSYDVKMKEKGDIPEGYSVSREKKERFSLILESASTNQTSMYLCASRAGEQDTQYFGPGTRLTVL.

This clonotype was found once. A much larger clonotype is one base distant, so this may be a read error. It is likely a read error, because the conserved phenylalanine at the end of the CDR3 is missing. The chain has TRBV28 and TRBJ2-7; the match to TRBD2 covers 11 bases. V lost 2 bases, J lost 1 base, and 10 bases stayed unmatched. The CDR3 is 18 amino acids. Germline V gene data show CDR1 as MDHEN and CDR2 as SYDVKM. The CDR3 loop is CASSLLPSGRPSSYEQYL. DNA for the CDR3: TGTGCCAGCAGTTTACTGCCTAGCGGGAGGCCGTCGTCCTACGAGCAGTACCTC.

Many counts were recorded for this clonotype. The chain combines TRBV2 with TRBJ2-5; D tentatively reads TRBD1 or TRBD2 (5 bases each). The germline V gene encodes CDR1 SNHLY and CDR2 FYNNEI. CDR3 size: 11 residues. V lost 6 bases to trimming and J lost 4 bases, with 6 bases between them. This chain's CDR3 is CASRRGETQYF. The CDR3 DNA reads TGTGCCAGCAGGAGGGGAGAGACCCAGTACTTC.

This chain joins TRBV6-1 and TRBJ2-1, with 13 bases lining up with TRBD2. Trimming took 4 bases from V and 8 from J; bases not matched to a gene: 8. This CDR3 spans 16 amino acids. Germline-derived CDR1 and CDR2 are MNHNS and SASEGT. CDR3 in amino acids: CASSVTSGRPLHEQFF. The CDR3 DNA reads TGTGCCAGCAGTGTGACTAGCGGGAGGCCGCTCCATGAGCAGTTCTTC.

In this sample, this clonotype turned up once. CDR3 bases: TGTGCCAGCAGTTACGTTCAGAGCACAGATACGCAGTATTTT. Protein: CASSYVQSTDTQYF. The rearrangement uses TRBV6-2 or TRBV6-3 and TRBJ2-3; unclear D gene. This CDR3 has 14 residues. From germline, CDR1 is MNHEY and CDR2 SVGEGT. With 2 bases removed from V and 0 bases from J, the gap between germline ends came to 6 bases.

The table lists this clonotype with many counts. The rearrangement uses TRBV7-8 and TRBJ2-2; the D is unclear. CDR3 size: 13 residues. V lost 5 bases and J 5 bases, leaving 9 bases between the germline ends. Germline lookup yields CDR1 SGHVS and CDR2 FQNEAQ. The CDR3 region has the DNA TGTGCCAGCAGCCCCGCGGTGACCGGGGAGCTGTTTTTT. Protein product: CASSPAVTGELFF.

This clonotype has at least ten counts. The DNA for the CDR3 is TGTGCCAGCAGAAAGGGGGTCCGAAATGAGCAGTTCTTC. Its translation is CASRKGVRNEQFF. The chain has TRBV27 and TRBJ2-1; perhaps TRBD1 as D (6 bases). Trimming shortened V by 6 bases and J by 7 bases, and 13 bases separated the two germline ends. Germline values: CDR1 MNHEY, CDR2 SMNVEV (reference sequence). The CDR3 runs 13 residues.

Concerning this clonotype: The CDR3 ends on some other residue instead of the conserved phenylalanine or tryptophan, so this is likely a read error. V is TRBV4-2 and J is TRBJ2-7, with D possibly called TRBD1 or TRBD2 (5 bases each). The length of the CDR3 is 15 residues. CDR1 is LGHNA, CDR2 YNFKEQ, per germline. Between the trimmed V and J ends, which lost 0 bases and 2 bases, there was a span of 11 bases. The CDR3 sequence: CASSQDRGITYEQYL. Here the CDR3 DNA reads TGTGCCAGCAGCCAAGATCGGGGCATTACCTACGAGCAGTACCTC.

This clonotype was recorded at least ten times. This sequence joins TRBV5-8 and TRBJ2-7, with D perhaps matching TRBD1 (6 bases). This CDR3 is built from 14 residues. V lost 0 bases and J 2 bases, leaving 9 bases between the germline ends. Germline values: CDR1 SGHTS, CDR2 YDEGEE. CDR3 DNA: TGTGCCAGCAGCTTGGAGGGGGTCCCCTACGAGCAGTACTTC. Translated, it gives CASSLEGVPYEQYF.

The table lists this clonotype with a few counts. A much bigger clone sits one base away, suggesting this may be a read error. V usage is TRBV11-2 and J usage is TRBJ2-5, with 7 bases matching TRBD2. The germline CDR1 and CDR2 sequences are SGHAT and FQNNGV. CDR3 length: 15 residues. Germline trimming cut 5 bases from V and 2 bases from J; bases unmatched to any gene: 8. CDR3 bases: TGTGCCAGCAGCCCTCCTAGCGGTATACAAGAGACCCAGTACTTC. Translating gives CASSPPSGIQETQYF. Full variable domain (outside the CDR3, taken from reference TRBV11-2 and TRBJ2-5): EAGVAQSPRYKIIEKRQSVAFWCNPISGHATLYWYQQILGQGPKLLIQFQNNGVVDDSQLPKDRFSAERLKGVDSTLKIQPAKLEDSAVYLCASSPPSGIQETQYFGPGTRLLVL.